This T cell receptor beta chain was profiled in a study of sequential checkpoint blockade in melanoma. At the level of the study: Arm A got nivolumab then ipilimumab; arm B the reverse, 1:1.

Treatment denoted: randomized to nivolumab then ipilimumab (arm A) or the reverse (arm B). DNA-damaging chemotherapy had not been given to any patient beforehand. The germline V gene has CDR1 LGHNA and CDR2 YNFKEQ. The CDR3 has 17 amino acids. Between the trimmed V and J ends, which lost 0 bases and 1 base, there was a span of 14 bases. TCRdb's table, derived via immunoSEQ multiplex PCR, lists solely in-frame clones and lacks some. In the table there are about 28,000 clones, 83% of which are singletons. This clonotype originated in a human donor with melanoma. Sequenced material: CD8+ T cells sorted from blood (inferred from file names), taken from a patient given nivolumab and ipilimumab in sequence. J is TRBJ2-3 and V is TRBV4-2; weak D call: TRBD2 (6 bases). CDR3 nucleotides: TGTGCCAGCAGCCAAGATTCCGTGGCTAGCGGCACAGATACGCAGTATTTT. Translating gives CASSQDSVASGTDTQYF.